Listed below are T cell receptor beta chains from one sample, sequenced in a study of blood T cell repertoires in COVID-19. The protocol was immunoSEQ multiplex PCR, while the TCRdb copy is restricted to in-frame clones and leaves out a portion. The sample includes about 60,000 clones, around 77% seen only once; the top ten take 4.8%. Material for sequencing was peripheral blood. These TCRs come from a woman between 70 and 85 years old with COVID-19, enrolled during active disease. Each CDR3 is given with its conserved first and last residue. The order of the fields is clone size, J gene, V gene, D gene, CDR3 DNA, CDR3 protein. The D gene is left open where the match is weak. The size field is filled for only some rows; it gives once, few, many or a size class.

NA	TRBJ2-1	TRBV4-1	NA	TGCGCCAGCAGCCACAGGGAGGACAACCCATACAATGAGCAGTTCTTC	CASSHREDNPYNEQFF
NA	TRBJ1-1	TRBV13	NA	TGTGCCAGCAGCTCAGAACAGATGAACACTGAAGCTTTCTTT	CASSSEQMNTEAFF
NA	TRBJ2-1	TRBV9	TRBD2	TGTGCCAGCAGCGTAGATCCGGGACTAGCGGTTAATGAGCAGTTCTTC	CASSVDPGLAVNEQFF
NA	TRBJ2-7	TRBV6-5	TRBD1	TGTGCCAGCAGTAACCTACAGGGGTCGGGCTACGAGCAGTACTTC	CASSNLQGSGYEQYF
NA	TRBJ2-7	TRBV7-8	TRBD2	TGTGCCAGCACCCCGCTCCTAGCGGCGGCTATTGAGCAGTACTTC	CASTPLLAAAIEQYF
NA	TRBJ2-1	TRBV13	TRBD1	TGTGCCAGCGGACAGGGGGCTCTCGGAAGCTCCTACAATGAGCAGTTCTTC	CASGQGALGSSYNEQFF
NA	TRBJ2-6	TRBV5-1	NA	TGCGCCAGCAGCCTCGGGACATACCCACCCTCTGGGGCCAACGTCCTGACTTTC	CASSLGTYPPSGANVLTF
few	TRBJ1-3	TRBV2	NA	TGTGCCAGCACTAGCCAGGCAGCAACGTGGAACACCATATATTTT	CASTSQAATWNTIYF
NA	TRBJ1-6	TRBV19	NA	TGTGCCAGTAGGATACAGGATTCACCCCTCCACTTT	CASRIQDSPLHF
NA	TRBJ1-6	TRBV6-1	NA	TGTGCCAGCAGTGAACGGCAGGGGAATTCACCCCTCCACTTT	CASSERQGNSPLHF
NA	TRBJ1-5	TRBV2	TRBD1	TGTGCCAGCAGTGAGGTAGGCAGGGGGCCTCTATATAGCAATCAGCCCCAGCATTTT	CASSEVGRGPLYSNQPQHF
once	TRBJ2-1	TRBV19	TRBD2	TGTGCCAGTAGTAGGGTGACTAGCGGGCATTCAGATGAGCAGTTCTTC	CASSRVTSGHSDEQFF
NA	TRBJ1-5	TRBV19	NA	TGTGCCAGTAGCGTCTCCCGGCAGCCCCAGCATTTT	CASSVSRQPQHF
NA	TRBJ2-1	TRBV6-1	TRBD1	TGTGCCAGCAGTGAACGACTACAGGGGGAGGTGTTCTTC	CASSERLQGEVFF
NA	TRBJ1-1	TRBV29-1	TRBD1	TGCAGCGTTGGTACAGGGGCCACTGAAGCTTTCTTT	CSVGTGATEAFF
NA	TRBJ1-1	TRBV7-8	NA	TGTGCCAGCAGCTTAGACAGCAACACTGAAGCTTTCTTT	CASSLDSNTEAFF
NA	TRBJ1-2	TRBV6-2/TRBV6-3	NA	TGTGCCAGCAGTTCGGACAGACTCTATGGCTACACCTTC	CASSSDRLYGYTF
NA	TRBJ1-2	TRBV12-3/TRBV12-4	TRBD1	TGTGCCAGCAGTGGGACAGGGGAAAATGGCTACACCTTC	CASSGTGENGYTF
few	TRBJ2-1	TRBV6-6	TRBD1	TGTGCCAGCACCGACAGGGGCGCCGGTGAGCAGTTCTTC	CASTDRGAGEQFF
NA	TRBJ1-1	TRBV2	TRBD1	TGTGCCAGCAGACCCGACAGGGATGCTGAAGCTTTCTTT	CASRPDRDAEAFF
NA	TRBJ1-2	TRBV6-5	TRBD1	TGTGCCAGCTGGGGGACAGTCTATGGCTACACCTTC	CASWGTVYGYTF
NA	TRBJ1-1	TRBV5-6	TRBD1	TGTGCCAGCAGCTTGGAACAGGGGGCTGAAGCTTTCTTT	CASSLEQGAEAFF
NA	TRBJ1-2	TRBV6-2/TRBV6-3	TRBD1	TGTGCCAGCAGTTACCCCGGGACAGCTCAGTATGGCTACACCTTC	CASSYPGTAQYGYTF
NA	TRBJ2-1	TRBV25-1	TRBD1	TGTGCCAGCAACCCTAGGACAGGTGATGAGCAGTTCTTC	CASNPRTGDEQFF
NA	TRBJ1-1	TRBV19	NA	TGTGCCAGTAGTATATCAAACACTGAAGCTTTCTTT	CASSISNTEAFF
few	TRBJ1-2	TRBV9	NA	TGTGCCAGCAGCGTAGGCAGGGGCTATGGCTACACCTTC	CASSVGRGYGYTF
few	TRBJ1-2	TRBV7-9	TRBD1	TGTGCCAGCAGCTCCGGACAGGGCGACTACTATGGCTACACCTTC	CASSSGQGDYYGYTF
NA	TRBJ2-6	TRBV5-5	TRBD2	TGTGCCAGCACCCGGGCGGGGGCTGGGGCCAACGTCCTGACTTTC	CASTRAGAGANVLTF
NA	TRBJ1-1	TRBV7-2	NA	TGTGCCAGCACCGGCAGGGCGAACACTGAAGCTTTCTTT	CASTGRANTEAFF
NA	TRBJ1-5	TRBV7-2	NA	TGTGCCAGCAGCTTTCAAGGGGTCAATCAGCCCCAGCATTTT	CASSFQGVNQPQHF
NA	TRBJ2-1	TRBV24-1	NA	TGTGCCACCAGTGAATATGAGGTCCCCAATGAGCAGTTCTTC	CATSEYEVPNEQFF
NA	TRBJ2-6	TRBV9	NA	TGTGCCAGCAGCGCGTCCCTTTCCCGTGCTGGGGCCAACGTCCTGACTTTC	CASSASLSRAGANVLTF
NA	TRBJ1-1	TRBV7-2	NA	TGTGCCAGCAGCCTAGGGGGGCAGGCCGGAACTGAAGCTTTCTTT	CASSLGGQAGTEAFF
NA	TRBJ1-1	TRBV4-2	TRBD1	TGTGCCAGCAGCCAAGAGGACAGGGATGGTACTGAAGCTTTCTTT	CASSQEDRDGTEAFF
few	TRBJ2-7	TRBV5-1	TRBD2	TGCGCCAGCAGACTTAGCGGGGGAGCCTCCTACGAGCAGTACTTC	CASRLSGGASYEQYF
NA	TRBJ2-2	TRBV19	NA	TGTGCCAGTAGCGGACTACCCGGCACCGGGGAGCTGTTTTTT	CASSGLPGTGELFF
few	TRBJ2-5	TRBV7-3	NA	TGTGCCAGCAGCTTAATGGCACAGGAGACCCAGTACTTC	CASSLMAQETQYF
NA	TRBJ2-1	TRBV6-2/TRBV6-3	NA	TGTGCCAGCAGTTACTCGAGGACATACGGAGAGCAGTTCTTC	CASSYSRTYGEQFF
NA	TRBJ1-1	TRBV5-4	TRBD1	TGTGCCAGCAGCGGATGGACAGGGCAAAACACTGAAGCTTTCTTT	CASSGWTGQNTEAFF
NA	TRBJ1-1	TRBV13	NA	TGTGCCAGCAGCTTAGATACAGGGCTGAACACTGAAGCTTTCTTT	CASSLDTGLNTEAFF
NA	TRBJ2-1	TRBV5-1	NA	TGCGCCAGCAGCTTGGGCCTAGCCGAGCAGTTCTTC	CASSLGLAEQFF
NA	TRBJ1-2	TRBV7-2	NA	TGTGCCAGCAGCTTGGGAGGGAACTATGGCTACACCTTC	CASSLGGNYGYTF